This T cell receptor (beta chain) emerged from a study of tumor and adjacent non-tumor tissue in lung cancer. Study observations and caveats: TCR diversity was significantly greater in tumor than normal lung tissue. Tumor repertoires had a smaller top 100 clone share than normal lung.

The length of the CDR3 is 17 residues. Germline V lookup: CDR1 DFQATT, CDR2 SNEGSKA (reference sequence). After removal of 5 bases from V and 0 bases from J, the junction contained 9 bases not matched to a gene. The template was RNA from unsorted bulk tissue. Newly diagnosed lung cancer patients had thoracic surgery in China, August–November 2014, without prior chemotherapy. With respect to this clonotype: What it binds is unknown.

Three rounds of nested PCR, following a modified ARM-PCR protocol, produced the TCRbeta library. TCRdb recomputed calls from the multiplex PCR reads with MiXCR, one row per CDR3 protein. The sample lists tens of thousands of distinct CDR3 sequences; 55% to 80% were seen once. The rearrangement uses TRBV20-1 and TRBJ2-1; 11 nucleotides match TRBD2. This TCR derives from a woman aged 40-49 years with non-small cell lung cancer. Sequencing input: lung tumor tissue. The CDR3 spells CSAVSGGALTSYNEQFF. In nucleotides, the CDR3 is TGCAGTGCTGTTAGCGGGGGGGCCTTAACCTCCTACAATGAGCAGTTCTTC.